This T cell receptor (beta chain) was sequenced in a study of spatial heterogeneity in lung cancer. About the study: Across tumor regions, counts of TCR transcripts showed a strong correlation with a T cell module score derived from matched bulk RNA-seq. Study-wide points: The number of expanded tumor alpha and beta chains correlated with mutation number.

This clonotype has ten or more counts. The antigen is not known. Time point specified: sample taken at primary tumor resection. The donors comprised 60 to 80 untreated early-stage non-small cell lung cancer patients. The CDR3 has 15 amino acids. V shed 5 bases and J shed 8 bases, with 21 bases lying between them. In germline, CDR1 is SGHVS, CDR2 FQNEAQ. TCRdb analysed the 5' RACE reads with MiXCR anew, one entry per CDR3 protein. The sample lists about 100,000 distinct CDR3 sequences, about 4.4% seen once, with 20% to 25% in the top ten. V usage is TRBV7-8 and J usage is TRBJ1-1; the D gene is possibly TRBD1 (6 bases). Source: lung tumor tissue, taken at surgery. This receptor was identified in a male donor with early-stage non-small cell lung cancer. CDR3 bases: TGTGCCAGCAGCCCTACGACTACAGGGTCCGAGGAAGCTTTCTTT. It codes for CASSPTTTGSEEAFF.